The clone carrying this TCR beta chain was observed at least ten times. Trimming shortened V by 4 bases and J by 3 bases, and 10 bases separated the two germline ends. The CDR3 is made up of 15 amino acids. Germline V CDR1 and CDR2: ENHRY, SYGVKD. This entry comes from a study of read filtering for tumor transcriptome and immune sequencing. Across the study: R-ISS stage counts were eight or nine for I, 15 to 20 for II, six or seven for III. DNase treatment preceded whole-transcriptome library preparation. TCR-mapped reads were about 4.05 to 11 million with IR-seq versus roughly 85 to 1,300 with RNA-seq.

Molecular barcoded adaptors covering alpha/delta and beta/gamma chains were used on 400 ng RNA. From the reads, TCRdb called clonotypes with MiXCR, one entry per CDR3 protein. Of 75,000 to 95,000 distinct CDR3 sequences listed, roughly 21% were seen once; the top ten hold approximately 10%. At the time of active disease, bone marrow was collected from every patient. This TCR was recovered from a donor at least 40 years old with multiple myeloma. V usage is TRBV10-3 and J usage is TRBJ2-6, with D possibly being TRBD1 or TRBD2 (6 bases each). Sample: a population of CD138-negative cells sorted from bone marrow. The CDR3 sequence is CAISARGLGANVLTF. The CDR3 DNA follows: TGTGCCATCAGTGCCAGGGGACTTGGGGCCAACGTCCTGACTTTC.